Each of the 3 T cell receptor beta chains below was sequenced from the same sample in a study of immune evolution from preneoplasia to lung adenocarcinoma. Only in-frame clones appear in the TCRdb table, and some are missing; sequencing was by immunoSEQ multiplex PCR. The repertoire holds several thousand clones, with 80% to 90% as singletons. What was sequenced was FFPE adjacent normal lung tissue. The source is an older donor with lung adenocarcinoma.

The rearrangement uses TRBV4-1 and TRBJ2-1, with D hard to call. There are 14 residues in the CDR3. V lost 0 bases and J 15 bases, leaving 18 bases between the germline ends. The germline CDR1 and CDR2 sequences are MGHRA and YSYEKL. CDR3 region: CASSQDLRIEPLFF. For the CDR3, the DNA is TGCGCCAGCAGCCAAGATTTGAGGATAGAACCCCTGTTCTTC.

The J gene is TRBJ2-7, the V gene TRBV11-1; TRBD2 aligns across 7 bases. With 3 bases clipped from V and 6 bases from J, the junction kept 11 bases outside the gene matches. The V gene's germline CDR1 is SGHAT and CDR2 FQDESV (reference sequence). The length of the CDR3 is 15 residues. The CDR3 loop is CASSLRRESTGEQYF. CDR3 sequence (DNA): TGTGCCAGCAGCTTGCGGCGGGAGAGTACGGGCGAGCAGTACTTC.

This clone was counted between two and nine times. The chain combines TRBV30 with TRBJ2-3; D is perhaps TRBD2 (7 bases). Trimming took 8 bases from V and 0 from J, leaving 15 bases between them. The CDR3 is 14 amino acids. Germline assignment: CDR1 GTSNPN and CDR2 SVGIG (reference sequence). In DNA, the CDR3 is TGTGCCACCCCAGGGGAGGGTAGCACAGATACGCAGTATTTT. Translation: CATPGEGSTDTQYF.